These 28 T cell receptor beta chains originate from one sample sequenced in a study of Graves' ophthalmopathy and Graves' hyperthyroidism. Amplification from RNA transcripts yielded the TCR beta CDR3 regions. Second-round multiplex PCR followed a first-round RT-PCR using HTBI primers. TCRdb passed the multiplex PCR reads through MiXCR, listing each CDR3 protein once. This table has about 740,000 distinct CDR3 sequences, approximately 40% appearing once. Sequenced material: peripheral blood. These receptors originate from an adult man with Graves' ophthalmopathy.

V is TRBV9 and J is TRBJ1-6; 8 bases line up with TRBD1. Unmatched junction bases numbered 4, after V lost 2 bases and J lost 9 bases. The CDR3 totals 14 residues. CDR1 and CDR2 (germline): SGDLS, YYNGEE. The CDR3 spells CASSVSGGFSPLHF. The CDR3 nucleotides read TGTGCCAGCAGCGTCTCAGGGGGCTTTTCACCCCTCCACTTT.

The chain joins TRBV10-3 to TRBJ2-7; 8 bases are shared with TRBD1. Germline assignment: CDR1 ENHRY and CDR2 SYGVKD. There are 15 residues in the CDR3. Unmatched junction bases numbered 7, after V lost 6 bases and J lost 0 bases. The chain's CDR3 is CAIRSRQGSSYEQYF. CDR3 DNA sequence: TGTGCCATCAGATCTAGACAGGGGAGCTCCTACGAGCAGTACTTC.

The chain recombines TRBV7-2 with TRBJ2-7, with TRBD1 matching over 7 bases. Germline V gives CDR1 SGHTA, CDR2 FQGNSA. This CDR3 is 14 amino acids long. The trim removed 1 base at V and 2 bases at J, leaving 2 bases unmatched. CDR3 bases: TGTGCCAGCAGCTTAGGGGACAGTACCTACGAGCAGTACTTC. Its protein is CASSLGDSTYEQYF.

A word on this clonotype: The junction does not match germline at one end; this may be a read error. The rearrangement links TRBV7-9 to TRBJ1-2; D unclear. CDR3 length: 15 amino acids. Germline assignment: CDR1 SEHNR and CDR2 FQNEAQ (reference sequence). CDR3 sequence: CTSSIAFGANYGYTF. The CDR3 DNA reads TGTACCAGCAGCATAGCTTTTGGGGCTAACTATGGCTACACCTTC.

V gene TRBV7-9 combines with J gene TRBJ2-2, with 7 bases identical to TRBD1. The ends lost 1 base at V and 3 bases at J; junction bases unmatched: 2. The CDR3 is 15 amino acids. Germline V CDR1 and CDR2: SEHNR, FQNEAQ (reference sequence). The CDR3 here is CASSLDRGHTGELFF. DNA of the CDR3: TGTGCCAGCAGCTTAGACAGGGGACACACCGGGGAGCTGTTTTTT. The whole variable domain, filled in from reference TRBV7-9 and TRBJ2-2, reads DTGVSQNPRHKITKRGQNVTFRCDPISEHNRLYWYRQTLGQGPEFLTYFQNEAQLEKSRLLSDRFSAERPKGSFSTLEIQRTEQGDSAMYLCASSLDRGHTGELFFGEGSRLTVL.

This clonotype has more than one count but fewer than ten. V usage is TRBV9 and J usage is TRBJ2-7, with 7 bases identical to TRBD1. CDR3 length: 15 amino acids. Unmatched junction bases numbered 7, after V lost 4 bases and J lost 0 bases. In germline, CDR1 is SGDLS, CDR2 YYNGEE. The CDR3 bases are TGTGCCAGCAGCCCAACAGGGGTCCACTCCTACGAGCAGTACTTC. Translation gives CASSPTGVHSYEQYF.

This clonotype was detected a few times. V usage is TRBV5-1 and J usage is TRBJ2-5; TRBD1 might be the D (5 bases). Trimming removed 0 bases from V and 7 bases from J, with 7 bases in between. The germline V gene encodes CDR1 SGHRS and CDR2 YFSETQ. This CDR3 contains 12 residues. Written as DNA, the CDR3 is TGCGCCAGCAGCTTGGCTCAGGGGACCCAGTACTTC. Its translation is CASSLAQGTQYF.

The CDR3 reads CASRQEGQGAQYF. The CDR3 region has the DNA TGTGCCAGCAGACAGGAGGGACAGGGGGCCCAGTACTTC. The chain couples TRBV7-3 to TRBJ2-5; TRBD1 agrees at 11 bases. CDR1 is SGHTA, CDR2 FQGTGA, per germline. The CDR3 is 13 amino acids. V lost 6 bases, J lost 9 bases, and 6 bases stayed unmatched.

The V and J genes are TRBV19 and TRBJ1-2, with D possibly TRBD1 on 5 matching bases. This CDR3 contains 14 residues. The V end was cut by 9 bases, the J end by 7 bases, with 21 bases between. CDR1 and CDR2 (germline): LNHDA, SQIVND (reference sequence). This CDR3 is CASSLGRARGGYTF. Here the CDR3 DNA reads TGTGCCAGCAGCTTGGGCAGGGCGAGAGGTGGCTACACCTTC.

This clonotype has a handful of counts. V usage is TRBV6-1 and J usage is TRBJ1-2; TRBD1 matches at 7 bases. CDR3 size: 12 residues. With 2 bases clipped from V and 7 bases from J, the junction kept 1 base outside the gene matches. Germline CDR1 reads MNHNS; CDR2 reads SASEGT. In DNA form, the CDR3 reads TGTGCCAGCAGTGAAAACAGGGGTGGCTACACCTTC. Amino acid sequence: CASSENRGGYTF.

The V gene is TRBV6-1, the J gene TRBJ1-2; 7 bases are shared with TRBD1. CDR1 is MNHNS, CDR2 SASEGT, per germline. The junction had 5 bases not matched to a gene; V was cut back by 6 bases and J by 4 bases. This CDR3 contains 13 residues. This chain's CDR3 is CASSGGQRYGYTF. The DNA of the CDR3 is TGTGCCAGCAGCGGGGGACAGCGCTATGGCTACACCTTC.

The V and J genes are TRBV7-2 and TRBJ1-5; no reliable D call. The CDR3 has 15 residues. V shed 4 bases and J shed 3 bases, with 13 bases lying between them. Germline-derived CDR1 and CDR2 are SGHTA and FQGNSA. CDR3 residues: CASSSGGSFNQPQHF. CDR3 bases: TGTGCCAGCAGCTCCGGAGGTAGTTTCAATCAGCCCCAGCATTTT. Complete variable domain (other parts from reference TRBV7-2 and TRBJ1-5): GAGVSQSPSNKVTEKGKDVELRCDPISGHTALYWYRQSLGQGLEFLIYFQGNSAPDKSGLPSDRFSAERTGGSVSTLTIQRTQQEDSAVYLCASSSGGSFNQPQHFGDGTRLSIL.

This clonotype appeared many times. The chain uses TRBV12-3 or TRBV12-4 and TRBJ1-4; 9 bases map to TRBD1. CDR3 size: 14 residues. With V trimmed by 6 bases and J by 7 bases, 6 bases remained unmatched. CDR3 DNA sequence: TGTGCCAGCAGCACAGGGGGCGCGGGTGAAAAACTGTTTTTT. Encoded protein: CASSTGGAGEKLFF.

V gene TRBV24-1 combines with J gene TRBJ1-5; the D is unclear. CDR1 KGHDR and CDR2 SFDVKD come from the germline V gene. This CDR3 contains 15 residues. V gave up 11 bases and J gave up 0 bases, with 16 bases separating them. In DNA, the CDR3 is TGTGCCAGTTCACGGGATGATTATAGCAATCAGCCCCAGCATTTT. Its protein product is CASSRDDYSNQPQHF.

In this sample, this clonotype turned up many times. The rearrangement joins TRBV15 to TRBJ1-1; no clear D. V was clipped by 5 bases and J by 5 bases, with 9 bases between them. CDR3 size: 12 residues. The germline V gene has CDR1 LNHNV and CDR2 YYDKDF (reference sequence). CDR3 residues: CATSPGGTEAFF. The CDR3, as DNA: TGTGCCACCAGCCCGGGTGGGACTGAAGCTTTCTTT.

The chain couples TRBV29-1 to TRBJ2-7; 7 bases are a match to TRBD1. The V and J ends lost 0 bases and 4 bases, in that order; junction bases with no gene match: 6. The CDR3 is 14 residues long. CDR1 and CDR2 from the germline V gene are SQVTM and ANQGSEA. CDR3 loop: CSVEEGGPVYEQYF. For the CDR3, the DNA is TGCAGCGTTGAAGAAGGGGGCCCCGTTTACGAGCAGTACTTC.

J is TRBJ2-7 and V is TRBV7-3, with 12 bases identical to TRBD2. This CDR3 comprises 17 residues. V was pared by 1 base and J by 6 bases, with 10 bases of the junction left unmatched. Looked up from germline, CDR1 is SGHTA and CDR2 is FQGTGA. The chain's CDR3 is CASSLSISRGLAGEQYF. The CDR3, as DNA: TGTGCCAGCAGCTTAAGTATCTCCAGGGGACTAGCGGGCGAGCAGTACTTC.

This clonotype was counted many times. The rearrangement joins TRBV7-9 to TRBJ1-4, with D possibly TRBD1 on 5 matching bases. CDR1 is SEHNR, CDR2 FQNEAQ, per germline (reference sequence). CDR3 length: 14 amino acids. V lost 0 bases and J lost 7, with 9 bases in between. CDR3: CASSLAGGSEKLFF. The CDR3 DNA follows: TGTGCCAGCAGCTTAGCTGGGGGTTCTGAAAAACTGTTTTTT.

This clonotype was detected a few times. The chain is built from TRBV7-2 and TRBJ2-7; 8 nucleotides align to TRBD1. CDR3 length equals 14 residues. The germline V gene has CDR1 SGHTA and CDR2 FQGNSA. The trim removed 3 bases at V and 2 bases at J, leaving 3 bases unmatched. This CDR3 is CASSFSRGPYEQYF. CDR3 nucleotide sequence: TGTGCCAGCAGCTTTAGCAGGGGGCCCTACGAGCAGTACTTC.

This clonotype appeared many times. J is TRBJ1-2 and V is TRBV2; 7 nucleotides agree with TRBD1. V trimming: 3 bases; J trimming: 4 bases; junction bases outside the gene matches: 2. CDR1 and CDR2 from the germline V gene are SNHLY and FYNNEI. The CDR3 has 13 residues. This CDR3 is CASSERQGYGYTF. As DNA, the CDR3 is TGTGCCAGCAGTGAGAGACAGGGCTATGGCTACACCTTC.

This clonotype was counted a few times. The CDR3, as DNA: TGTGCCAGCAGCAGGTCTCCCGGGACAGGGAACACCGGGGAGCTGTTTTTT. This gives the protein CASSRSPGTGNTGELFF. The genes are TRBV7-8 and TRBJ2-2; 8 bases match TRBD1. Germline assignment: CDR1 SGHVS and CDR2 FQNEAQ. The V segment lost 5 bases and the J segment 1 base; nucleotides outside the gene matches: 9. The CDR3 has 17 amino acids. The entire variable domain, with the rest obtained from reference TRBV7-8 and TRBJ2-2, is as follows: GAGVSQSPRYKVAKRGQDVALRCDPISGHVSLFWYQQALGQGPEFLTYFQNEAQLDKSGLPSDRFFAERPEGSVSTLKIQRTQQEDSAVYLCASSRSPGTGNTGELFFGEGSRLTVL.

Comment on this clonotype: The conserved final phenylalanine or tryptophan is absent from the CDR3, which likely points to a read error. Because the CDR3's place on the DNA is in doubt, the DNA is left out and the CDR3 is given as listed by TCRdb. The V call is TRBV10-3, the J call TRBJ1-1; the table calls TRBD1, which could not be checked here. From germline, CDR1 is ENHRY and CDR2 SYGVKD. Counting both end residues, the CDR3 totals 9 amino acids. CDR3: CASSDDRES.

This clonotype was observed once. The chain recombines TRBV29-1 with TRBJ1-5; unclear D gene. Germline V gene data show CDR1 as SQVTM and CDR2 as ANQGSEA. V was cut by 8 bases and J by 1 base, with 15 bases left in between. CDR3 length: 14 amino acids. CDR3 protein: CSLGTVWSNQPQHF. The CDR3 nucleotides are TGCAGCTTAGGTACAGTATGGAGCAATCAGCCCCAGCATTTT.

In its sample, this clonotype was seen a few times. The chain combines TRBV12-3 or TRBV12-4 with TRBJ1-4; possible D gene TRBD1, 6 bases. V was pared by 1 base and J by 0 bases, with 12 bases between. This CDR3 spans 17 amino acids. The CDR3 nucleotides are TGTGCCAGCAGTTTAGGAGGGGGGGGTACAACTAATGAAAAACTGTTTTTT. This gives the protein CASSLGGGGTTNEKLFF.

A word on this clonotype: A read error may produce the germline difference seen at one junction end. This chain links TRBV5-1 with TRBJ1-1; tentatively, D is TRBD1 (6 bases). CDR3 length equals 14 residues. The germline V gene has CDR1 SGHRS and CDR2 YFSETQ. CDR3 bases: TGTGCCAGCCACTCTAGGGGGGCGCAAACTGAAGCTTTCTTT. Translating gives CASHSRGAQTEAFF.

The chain is built from TRBV2 and TRBJ2-2; tentatively, D is TRBD2 (6 bases). V was trimmed by 5 bases and J by 7 bases, leaving 11 bases between them. Germline lookup yields CDR1 SNHLY and CDR2 FYNNEI. The CDR3 has 13 amino acids. CDR3 loop: CASSPDSGGELFF. CDR3 bases: TGTGCCAGCAGTCCTGATAGCGGCGGGGAGCTGTTTTTT.

The chain recombines TRBV24-1 with TRBJ1-1; D perhaps matches TRBD1 (6 bases). The ends were cut back, 4 bases at V and 6 bases at J, with 14 bases in the middle. Germline assignment: CDR1 KGHDR and CDR2 SFDVKD. The CDR3 loop spans 14 amino acids. The CDR3 loop reads CATSDPGAVAEAFF. CDR3 nucleotide sequence: TGTGCCACCAGTGACCCGGGGGCAGTCGCTGAAGCTTTCTTT.

The chain joins TRBV4-1 to TRBJ1-5; D unresolved. CDR1 is MGHRA, CDR2 YSYEKL, per germline. The V end lost 0 bases, the J end lost 3 bases, and 6 bases lay between the germline ends. This CDR3 comprises 14 residues. This CDR3 is CASSQDGTNQPQHF. DNA of the CDR3: TGCGCCAGCAGCCAAGACGGAACCAATCAGCCCCAGCATTTT.